These 31 T cell receptor beta chains came from one sample sequenced in a study of cytomegalovirus exposure and HLA in healthy donors. It was with 60 Vbeta and 13 Jbeta primers that the PCR ran. Sequencing was performed with immunoSEQ multiplex PCR; in TCRdb, only in-frame clones are kept and a portion is missing. This table has some 150,000 clones, 65% to 85% appearing once. Material for sequencing was PBMCs. The origin of the receptors is a man in his sixties in good health and CMV-seronegative.

V is TRBV5-1 and J is TRBJ1-5, with 9 positions matching TRBD1. The trim removed 4 bases at V and 7 bases at J, leaving 6 bases unmatched. The V gene's germline CDR1 is SGHRS and CDR2 YFSETQ. CDR3 length: 14 amino acids. The CDR3 DNA reads TGCGCCAGCAGCCCCGGGACAGGGAAACAGCCCCAGCATTTT. This codes for CASSPGTGKQPQHF.

This clone was seen only once. The J gene is TRBJ2-5, the V gene TRBV6-5, with 9 bases identical to TRBD1. The J segment lost 5 bases and the V segment lost 5 bases, leaving 3 bases of the junction unmatched. The CDR3 totals 13 residues. Germline loops: CDR1 MNHEY, CDR2 SVGAGI. DNA of the CDR3: TGTGCCAGCAGTACAGGGGGCTCGGAGACCCAGTACTTC. Protein sequence: CASSTGGSETQYF.

A few counts support this clone. The gene calls are TRBV27 and TRBJ1-5, with 10 bases fitting TRBD1. J was trimmed by 4 bases and V by 5 bases; bases with no gene match: 5. This CDR3 has 15 amino acids. Germline CDR1 is MNHEY and CDR2 is SMNVEV (reference sequence). CDR3 bases: TGTGCCAGCAGTCCATGGACAGGGGGGAATCAGCCCCAGCATTTT. Protein: CASSPWTGGNQPQHF.

This clone appeared a few times. The chain employs TRBV18 and TRBJ2-7; perhaps TRBD1 as D (6 bases). The ends were cut back, 1 base at V and 3 bases at J, with 16 bases in the middle. The germline gives CDR1 KGHSH, CDR2 LQKENI. The CDR3 has 16 residues. The CDR3 here is CASSPQISGQNYEQYF. The DNA of the CDR3 is TGTGCCAGCTCACCACAGATTTCAGGACAGAACTACGAGCAGTACTTC.

The CDR3 DNA is TGTGCCAGCAGCACGGGGGGGATTGGGGAGCAGTACTTC. Amino acid sequence: CASSTGGIGEQYF. V is TRBV7-9 and J is TRBJ2-7; 8 nucleotides align to TRBD2. V was clipped by 5 bases and J by 7 bases; unmatched bases: 7. CDR1 is SEHNR, CDR2 FQNEAQ, per germline (reference sequence). The CDR3 length is 13 residues.

The genes are TRBV15 and TRBJ2-2; 14 bases match TRBD2. Germline trimming cut 5 bases from V and 9 bases from J; bases unmatched to any gene: 11. In germline, CDR1 is LNHNV, CDR2 YYDKDF (reference sequence). The CDR3 is 17 amino acids. CDR3 in amino acids: CATSDRLAGGVSRELFF. The CDR3 coding sequence is TGTGCCACCAGCGATCGACTAGCGGGGGGGGTTTCTCGGGAGCTGTTTTTT.

This clone was seen only a few times. The chain couples TRBV2 to TRBJ2-7; perhaps TRBD1 as D (6 bases). Germline CDR1 is SNHLY and CDR2 is FYNNEI. The CDR3 runs to 12 residues. Trimming removed 6 bases from V and 6 bases from J, with 12 bases in between. The CDR3 here is CASRLTGGEQYF. The DNA for the CDR3 is TGTGCCAGCAGATTGACAGGCGGCGAGCAGTACTTC.

Points on this clone: The DNA is left out, because the CDR3 cannot be placed on it with certainty; the CDR3 is given as TCRdb lists it. This rearrangement joins TRBV6-6 to TRBJ1-2; the table's D call, TRBD1, was not checked against the DNA. Counting both end residues, the CDR3 totals 15 amino acids. Germline CDR1 and CDR2: MNHNY and SVGAGI (reference sequence). This chain's CDR3 is CASSYSSFGQGTRTF.

The table lists this clone with a few counts. The gene calls are TRBV28 and TRBJ1-1, with D maybe TRBD1 (5 bases). The germline V and J ends were trimmed by 8 bases and 2 bases, with 27 bases remaining between them. Germline loops: CDR1 MDHEN, CDR2 SYDVKM. This CDR3 has 18 residues. Here the CDR3 DNA reads TGTGCCAGCCTTGAACGAGTAGGGGTTTGGAGGGTAAACACTGAAGCTTTCTTT. Encoded protein: CASLERVGVWRVNTEAFF.

The V gene is TRBV9, the J gene TRBJ2-1; 12 nucleotides match TRBD2. V shed 4 bases, J shed 9 bases, and the junction held 11 bases outside the gene matches. CDR1 SGDLS and CDR2 YYNGEE come from the germline V gene. This CDR3 has 16 amino acids. CDR3 in DNA: TGTGCCAGCAGCTCGGGACTAGCGGGTGGAGAGGTTGAGCAGTTCTTC. It codes for CASSSGLAGGEVEQFF.

The genes are TRBV5-6 and TRBJ2-2, with 8 bases fitting TRBD2. J lost 1 base, V lost 5 bases, and 7 bases had no gene match. Germline V gene sequence: CDR1 SGHDT, CDR2 YYEEEE. CDR3 size: 16 residues. CDR3 sequence reads: CASSLRLAGNTGELFF. The DNA of the CDR3 is TGTGCCAGCAGTCTGAGGCTAGCGGGGAACACCGGGGAGCTGTTTTTT.

The gene calls are TRBV7-2 and TRBJ2-2; the match to TRBD1 covers 8 bases. CDR1 is SGHTA, CDR2 FQGNSA, per germline. The J segment lost 1 base and the V segment lost 3 bases, leaving 1 base of the junction unmatched. CDR3 length: 15 residues. Here the CDR3 DNA reads TGTGCCAGCAGCTTCGACAGGGGGAACACCGGGGAGCTGTTTTTT. Translating gives CASSFDRGNTGELFF.

The CDR3 here is CASSLAYEQYF. The CDR3 nucleotides read TGTGCCAGCAGCCTAGCCTACGAGCAGTACTTC. The gene calls are TRBV28 and TRBJ2-7, with D uncertain. V was cut by 6 bases and J by 2 bases, with 5 bases left in between. The CDR3 has 11 amino acids. CDR1 and CDR2 (germline): MDHEN, SYDVKM.

This rearrangement joins TRBV28 to TRBJ2-1, with D perhaps matching TRBD2 (6 bases). CDR3 size: 17 residues. Looked up from germline, CDR1 is MDHEN and CDR2 is SYDVKM. V was trimmed by 4 bases and J by 0 bases, leaving 16 bases between them. The CDR3, as DNA: TGTGCCAGCAGTTCCCTTTTAGCGGAGACCTCCTACAATGAGCAGTTCTTC. Translated: CASSSLLAETSYNEQFF. Supplemented by reference TRBV28 and TRBJ2-1, the full variable domain reads DVKVTQSSRYLVKRTGEKVFLECVQDMDHENMFWYRQDPGLGLRLIYFSYDVKMKEKGDIPEGYSVSREKKERFSLILESASTNQTSMYLCASSSLLAETSYNEQFFGPGTRLTVL.

This clone has a handful of counts. The chain links TRBV7-2 to TRBJ2-2, with D tentatively TRBD2 (6 bases). Trimming removed 6 bases from V and 6 bases from J, with 14 bases in between. The length of the CDR3 is 14 residues. Per the germline V gene, CDR1 is SGHTA and CDR2 is FQGNSA. The DNA of the CDR3 is TGTGCCAGCAGACAGGACGGGAGCGCCGGGGAGCTGTTTTTT. Translating it yields CASRQDGSAGELFF.

The chain links TRBV7-2 to TRBJ2-7, with 7 bases aligning to TRBD2. The V segment lost 1 base and the J segment 0 bases; nucleotides outside the gene matches: 3. Germline loops: CDR1 SGHTA, CDR2 FQGNSA. The CDR3 spans 15 residues. The CDR3 DNA reads TGTGCCAGCAGCTTAGTGGGCGGGAGCTCCTACGAGCAGTACTTC. As protein: CASSLVGGSSYEQYF.

About this clone itself: At one of its ends the junction is not consistent with the germline gene, which may arise from a read error. Other nucleotide sequences from this sample produce the same CDR3. V and J are TRBV5-4 and TRBJ2-5; D is perhaps TRBD2 (6 bases). CDR3 length: 14 amino acids. The germline V gene encodes CDR1 SGHNT and CDR2 YYREEE (reference sequence). The CDR3 DNA reads as TGTGCCAGCAGCCGGGCGGGGTACCAAGAGACTCAGTACTTC. This translates into CASSRAGYQETQYF.

A note on this clone: The junction shows a germline mismatch at one end, possibly a read error. The rearrangement uses TRBV5-6 and TRBJ2-5; no clear D gene. Germline V lookup: CDR1 SGHDT, CDR2 YYEEEE. The CDR3 runs 13 residues. CDR3 bases: TGTGCCAGCAGCTTGGTGGCTGTAGAGGCCCAGTACTTC. As protein: CASSLVAVEAQYF.

A single count supports this clone. The V and J genes are TRBV5-1 and TRBJ1-2, with D possibly matching TRBD1 (6 bases). CDR3 length: 15 amino acids. V was clipped by 0 bases and J by 5 bases, with 14 bases between them. Germline V CDR1 and CDR2: SGHRS, YFSETQ. DNA of the CDR3: TGCGCCAGCAGCTTGGCTGTGGTCGGACAGTATGGCTACACCTTC. Residues: CASSLAVVGQYGYTF.

The V gene is TRBV27, the J gene TRBJ2-7, with D perhaps TRBD1 (10 bases). CDR3 length: 15 residues. In germline, CDR1 is MNHEY, CDR2 SMNVEV (reference sequence). V lost 5 bases, J lost 7 bases, and 21 bases lay in between. The CDR3 DNA follows: TGTGCCAGCAGTCTAGCGGGACAGGGGTTGAGGGAGCAGTACTTC. Residues: CASSLAGQGLREQYF.

V and J are TRBV5-1 and TRBJ2-7, with 9 positions matching TRBD1. The CDR3 is made up of 15 amino acids. Germline-derived CDR1 and CDR2 are SGHRS and YFSETQ. The ends lost 3 bases at V and 3 bases at J; junction bases unmatched: 7. The CDR3 here is CASSSTGQGGYEQYF. CDR3 sequence (DNA): TGCGCCAGCAGCTCCACGGGACAGGGAGGCTACGAGCAGTACTTC.

This clone showed up just once. The genes are TRBV11-2 and TRBJ2-1; 8 bases fit TRBD2. J was trimmed by 6 bases and V by 4 bases; bases with no gene match: 8. The CDR3 has 15 residues. Germline lookup yields CDR1 SGHAT and CDR2 FQNNGV. For the CDR3, the DNA is TGTGCCAGCAGCTACGTAGCGGGACCGGCCAATGAGCAGTTCTTC. Its protein is CASSYVAGPANEQFF.

The CDR3 DNA follows: TGTGCCAGCAGTTTCTCCGGGACAGGAATGAACACTGAAGCTTTCTTT. Translating gives CASSFSGTGMNTEAFF. This sequence joins TRBV27 and TRBJ1-1, with 8 bases lining up with TRBD1. The CDR3 totals 16 residues. The V segment lost 3 bases and the J segment 0 bases; nucleotides outside the gene matches: 6. The V gene's germline CDR1 is MNHEY and CDR2 SMNVEV (reference sequence).

The chain employs TRBV19 and TRBJ1-5; possible D gene TRBD1, 5 bases. V lost 3 bases to trimming and J lost 7 bases, with 13 bases between them. Germline CDR1 and CDR2: LNHDA and SQIVND (reference sequence). CDR3 length: 14 amino acids. CDR3: CASSILSRGQPQHF. CDR3 nucleotide sequence: TGTGCCAGTAGTATCTTAAGTAGGGGCCAGCCCCAGCATTTT.

The chain has TRBV6-1 and TRBJ2-1; 7 nucleotides align to TRBD2. V lost 3 bases, J lost 7 bases, and 9 bases stayed unmatched. This CDR3 contains 15 residues. Germline V gene sequence: CDR1 MNHNS, CDR2 SASEGT. The CDR3 region is CASSESLAGVNEQFF. In nucleotides, the CDR3 is TGTGCCAGCAGTGAGTCATTGGCGGGAGTAAATGAGCAGTTCTTC.

The chain carries TRBV6-5 and TRBJ2-2; D remains ambiguous. V lost 7 bases and J 1 base, leaving 10 bases between the germline ends. Germline V gene data show CDR1 as MNHEY and CDR2 as SVGAGI. The CDR3 loop spans 14 amino acids. The CDR3 spells CASTYYRNTGELFF. The CDR3 nucleotides read TGTGCCAGCACCTATTACAGGAACACCGGGGAGCTGTTTTTT.

V gene TRBV11-2 combines with J gene TRBJ2-7, with D unclear. This CDR3 spans 13 amino acids. Trimming left V 5 bases short and J 3 bases short, with 11 bases between. CDR1 SGHAT and CDR2 FQNNGV come from the germline V gene. The CDR3 DNA is TGTGCCAGCAGCAGGCTCGGCGGCTACGAGCAGTACTTC. Amino acid sequence: CASSRLGGYEQYF.

This clone showed up just once. The genes are TRBV19 and TRBJ2-7, with TRBD2 as a possible D gene (5 bases). The length of the CDR3 is 12 residues. Germline lookup yields CDR1 LNHDA and CDR2 SQIVND (reference sequence). Trimming stripped 3 bases from V and 6 bases from J, with 9 bases between. This CDR3 reads CASSIRGFEQYF. CDR3 sequence (DNA): TGTGCCAGTAGTATTAGAGGGTTCGAGCAGTACTTC. Variable domain in full (rest from reference TRBV19 and TRBJ2-7): DGGITQSPKYLFRKEGQNVTLSCEQNLNHDAMYWYRQDPGQGLRLIYYSQIVNDFQKGDIAEGYSVSREKKESFPLTVTSAQKNPTAFYLCASSIRGFEQYFGPGTRLTVT.

The count of this clone is one. The V and J genes are TRBV6-6 and TRBJ1-1, with a weak D call TRBD1 (5 bases). CDR1 and CDR2 from the germline V gene are MNHNY and SVGAGI (reference sequence). CDR3 length equals 12 residues. The V end lost 2 bases, the J end lost 6 bases, and 7 bases lay between the germline ends. CDR3 sequence (DNA): TGTGCCAGCAGTTACAGGGGTGCTGAAGCTTTCTTT. Its protein product is CASSYRGAEAFF.

Turning to this clone: This CDR3 is also generated by other DNA sequences in the sample. J is TRBJ2-3 and V is TRBV7-9, with TRBD1 as a possible D gene (6 bases). This CDR3 has 14 residues. Germline loops: CDR1 SEHNR, CDR2 FQNEAQ (reference sequence). The V and J ends lost 4 bases and 4 bases respectively, with 12 bases between them. The CDR3 protein is CASSWAGVPDTQYF. CDR3 DNA sequence: TGTGCCAGCAGCTGGGCAGGGGTGCCAGATACGCAGTATTTT.

Turning to this clone: Other DNA sequences within the sample encode an identical CDR3. The chain employs TRBV6-6 and TRBJ2-7, with 7 bases aligning to TRBD2. The CDR3 extends over 11 amino acids. Germline CDR1 MNHNY, CDR2 SVGAGI (reference sequence). The V and J ends lost 3 bases and 10 bases, in that order; junction bases with no gene match: 3. CDR3 DNA: TGTGCCAGCAGTTATGCGGGGGAACAGTACTTC. As protein: CASSYAGEQYF.